This T cell receptor beta chain was sequenced in a study of control samples from healthy donors and cancer patients. Germline lookup yields CDR1 MDHEN and CDR2 SYDVKM. V lost 2 bases and J 4 bases, leaving 8 bases between the germline ends. This CDR3 region has 13 residues. The method was immunoSEQ multiplex PCR; TCRdb's version includes in-frame clones alone and lacks a portion of them. The sample has 40,000 to 50,000 clones; about 93% are singletons. The chain carries TRBV28 and TRBJ1-2; the D gene is possibly TRBD1 (5 bases). Sequenced input: PBMCs. This clonotype originated in a woman aged 45-65 years with head and neck cancer. The CDR3 here is CASSLRGVYGYTF. Written as DNA, the CDR3 is TGTGCCAGCAGTTTACGGGGGGTCTATGGCTACACCTTC.